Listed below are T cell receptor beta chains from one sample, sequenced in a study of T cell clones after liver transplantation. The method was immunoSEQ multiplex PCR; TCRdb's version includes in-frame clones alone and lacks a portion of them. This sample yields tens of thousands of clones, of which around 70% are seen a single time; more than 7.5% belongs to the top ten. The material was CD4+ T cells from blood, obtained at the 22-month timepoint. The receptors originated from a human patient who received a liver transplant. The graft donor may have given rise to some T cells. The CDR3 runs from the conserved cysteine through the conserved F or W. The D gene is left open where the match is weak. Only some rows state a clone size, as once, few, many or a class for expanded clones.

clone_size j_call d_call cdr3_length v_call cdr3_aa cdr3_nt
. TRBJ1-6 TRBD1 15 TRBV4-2 CASSPSGTGGSPLHF TGTGCCAGCAGCCCATCCGGGACAGGGGGCTCACCCCTCCACTTT
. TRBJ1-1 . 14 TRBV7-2 CASSFLGESTEAFF TGTGCCAGCAGCTTTTTGGGGGAATCGACTGAAGCTTTCTTT
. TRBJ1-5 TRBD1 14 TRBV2 CASIQDRGNQPQHF TGTGCCAGCATCCAGGACAGGGGGAATCAGCCCCAGCATTTT
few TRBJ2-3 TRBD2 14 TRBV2 CASSRLAGGDTQYF TGTGCCAGCAGTAGACTAGCGGGGGGGGATACGCAGTATTTT
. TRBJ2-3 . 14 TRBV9 CASSEGGATDTQYF TGTGCCAGCAGCGAGGGGGGGGCCACAGATACGCAGTATTTT
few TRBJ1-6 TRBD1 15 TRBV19 CASSPPGQGGSPLHF TGTGCCAGTAGTCCTCCGGGACAGGGGGGTTCACCCCTCCACTTT
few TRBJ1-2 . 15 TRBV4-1 CASSQDSGGSYGYTF TGCGCCAGCAGCCAAGATAGTGGGGGCTCCTATGGCTACACCTTC
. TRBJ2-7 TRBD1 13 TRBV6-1 CASSRTGKYEQYF TGTGCCAGCAGTCGGACAGGGAAATACGAGCAGTACTTC
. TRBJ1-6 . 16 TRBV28 CASSLPESSYNSPLHF TGTGCCAGCAGTCTACCAGAGAGCTCCTATAATTCACCCCTCCACTTT
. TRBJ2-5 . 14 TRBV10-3 CAISEGEEGETQYF TGTGCCATCAGTGAGGGGGAAGAGGGGGAGACCCAGTACTTC
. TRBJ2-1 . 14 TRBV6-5 CASSFSVASNEQFF TGTGCCAGCAGTTTTAGCGTCGCGAGCAATGAGCAGTTCTTC
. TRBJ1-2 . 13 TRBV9 CASSGQALYGYTF TGTGCCAGCAGCGGACAGGCCCTCTATGGCTACACCTTC
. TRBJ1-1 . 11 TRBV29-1 CSARPARVAFF TGCAGCGCCCGCCCCGCAAGGGTTGCTTTCTTT
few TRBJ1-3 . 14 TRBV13 CASSFPGDGNTIYF TGTGCCAGCAGCTTCCCGGGGGACGGAAACACCATATATTTT
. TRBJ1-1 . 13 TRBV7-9 CASSLAGDTEAFF TGTGCCAGCAGCTTAGCGGGGGACACTGAAGCTTTCTTT
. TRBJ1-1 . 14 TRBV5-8 CASSLAFRHTEAFF TGTGCCAGCAGCTTGGCCTTCAGACACACTGAAGCTTTCTTT
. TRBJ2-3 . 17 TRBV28 CASSLRVAVHSTDTQYF TGTGCCAGCAGTTTGAGAGTAGCGGTGCATAGCACAGATACGCAGTATTTT
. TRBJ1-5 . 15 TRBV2 CASSDPREVGQPQHF TGTGCCAGCAGTGACCCGCGGGAAGTGGGTCAGCCCCAGCATTTT
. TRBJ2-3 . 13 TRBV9 CASSPQGRDTQYF TGTGCCAGCAGCCCCCAAGGTAGGGATACGCAGTATTTT
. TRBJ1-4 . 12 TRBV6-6 CASSGAWEKLFF TGTGCCAGCAGCGGGGCGTGGGAAAAACTGTTTTTT
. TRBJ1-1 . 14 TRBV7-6 CASSLADSLSEAFF TGTGCCAGCAGCTTAGCGGACAGTCTGTCTGAAGCTTTCTTT
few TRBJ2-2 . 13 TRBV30 CAWSGVNTGELFF TGTGCCTGGAGCGGGGTGAACACCGGGGAGCTGTTTTTT
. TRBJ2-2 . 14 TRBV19 CASSIGGGSGELFF TGTGCCAGTAGTATAGGAGGAGGGTCCGGGGAGCTGTTTTTT
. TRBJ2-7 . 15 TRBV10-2 CASSGGQVLLYEQYF TGCGCCAGCAGTGGAGGACAAGTCCTTTTATACGAGCAGTACTTC
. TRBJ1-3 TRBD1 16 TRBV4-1 CASSHVTGVRGNTIYF TGCGCCAGCAGCCACGTTACAGGGGTCCGTGGAAACACCATATATTTT
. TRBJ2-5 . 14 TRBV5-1 CASSLGQGQETQYF TGCGCCAGCAGCTTGGGGCAGGGACAAGAGACCCAGTACTTC
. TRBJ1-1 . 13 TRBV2 CASTFQGDTEAFF TGTGCCAGCACCTTTCAGGGAGACACTGAAGCTTTCTTT
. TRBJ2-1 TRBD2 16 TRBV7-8 CASSSPRTSGGAKQFF TGTGCCAGCAGCTCCCCGAGGACTAGCGGGGGGGCGAAACAGTTCTTC
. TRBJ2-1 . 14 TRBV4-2 CASSQGRSANEQFF TGTGCCAGCAGCCAAGGACGGTCGGCCAATGAGCAGTTCTTC
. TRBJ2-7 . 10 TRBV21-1 CASSKDREIF TGTGCCAGCAGCAAGGATAGAGAGATATTC
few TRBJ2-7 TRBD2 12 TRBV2 CASNVAGGEQYF TGTGCCAGCAATGTAGCGGGGGGCGAGCAGTACTTC
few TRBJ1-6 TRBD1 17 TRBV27 CASSLLGQGAVNSPLHF TGTGCCAGCAGTTTACTGGGACAGGGGGCTGTCAATTCACCCCTCCACTTT
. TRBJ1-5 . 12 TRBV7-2 CASSLALGPQHF TGTGCCAGCAGCTTAGCTTTAGGGCCCCAGCATTTT
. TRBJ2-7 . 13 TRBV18 CASSPTSPNEQYF TGTGCCAGCTCACCAACATCTCCCAACGAGCAGTACTTC
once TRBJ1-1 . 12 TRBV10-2 CASREENTEAFF TGCGCCAGCAGGGAGGAGAACACTGAAGCTTTCTTT
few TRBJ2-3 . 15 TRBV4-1 CASSQGGGPTDTQYF TGCGCCAGCAGCCAAGGGGGGGGGCCCACAGATACGCAGTATTTT
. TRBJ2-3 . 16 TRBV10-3 CAIRDPIGDTTDTQYF TGTGCCATCAGGGACCCCATTGGCGATACCACAGATACGCAGTATTTT
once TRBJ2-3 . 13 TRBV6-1 CASSENRVDTQYF TGTGCCAGCAGTGAAAACAGGGTGGATACGCAGTATTTT
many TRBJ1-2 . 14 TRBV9 CASTLTVEDYGYTF TGTGCCAGCACCCTGACAGTGGAGGACTATGGCTACACCTTC
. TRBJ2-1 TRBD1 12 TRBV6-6 CASSPRGHEQFF TGTGCCAGCAGTCCGAGGGGGCATGAGCAGTTCTTC
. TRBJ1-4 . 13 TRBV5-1 CASSYARSEKLFF TGCGCCAGCAGCTACGCTAGAAGTGAAAAACTGTTTTTT
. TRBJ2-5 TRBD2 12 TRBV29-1 CSVEASGETQYF TGCAGCGTTGAAGCTAGCGGAGAGACCCAGTACTTC
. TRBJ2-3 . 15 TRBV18 CASSDSYLSTDTQYF TGTGCCAGCTCAGACAGTTACCTAAGCACAGATACGCAGTATTTT
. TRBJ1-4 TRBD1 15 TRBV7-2 CASRDVGTANEKLFF TGTGCCAGCAGGGACGTCGGGACAGCTAATGAAAAACTGTTTTTT
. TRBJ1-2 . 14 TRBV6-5 CASSYSRQGNGYTF TGTGCCAGCAGTTACTCGCGGCAGGGGAATGGCTACACCTTC
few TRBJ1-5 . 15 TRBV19 CASSPDGREGQPQHF TGTGCCAGTAGTCCCGACGGGCGGGAGGGCCAGCCCCAGCATTTT
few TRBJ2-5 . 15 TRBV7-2 CASSPFIGYQETQYF TGTGCCAGCTCCCCATTTATTGGGTACCAAGAGACCCAGTACTTC
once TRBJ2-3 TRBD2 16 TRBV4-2 CASSQGTSGGTDTQYF TGTGCCAGCAGCCAGGGGACTAGCGGGGGAACAGATACGCAGTATTTT
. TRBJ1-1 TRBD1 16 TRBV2 CASRFRYRGGNTEAFF TGTGCCAGCAGATTCCGTTACAGGGGAGGGAACACTGAAGCTTTCTTT
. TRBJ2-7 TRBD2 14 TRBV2 CASRLAGGTYEQYF TGTGCCAGCAGATTAGCGGGCGGCACCTACGAGCAGTACTTC
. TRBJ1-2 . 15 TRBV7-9 CASSLAGFVNYGYTF TGTGCCAGCAGCTTAGCAGGGTTCGTGAACTATGGCTACACCTTC
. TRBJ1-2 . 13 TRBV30 CAAIRKSNYGYTF TGTGCCGCCATCCGGAAAAGTAACTATGGCTACACCTTC
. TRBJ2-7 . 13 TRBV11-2 CASSLDRAWEQYF TGTGCCAGCAGCTTAGATAGGGCTTGGGAGCAGTACTTC